These T cell receptor beta chains were read from a single sample in a study of OX40 agonist ivuxolimab in advanced cancers. This table comes from immunoSEQ multiplex PCR, and its TCRdb copy is limited to in-frame clones, with some not included. Altogether more than 95,000 clones are present, around 90% being singletons, with the ten largest covering around 0.85%. Material: CD4+ or CD8+ T cells sorted from blood, obtained in a trial of the OX40 agonist ivuxolimab. The origin of the receptors is an adult with an advanced solid tumor such as melanoma, head and neck, liver or kidney cancer. Each CDR3 is given with its conserved first and last residue. The D gene is left open where the match is weak. Clone size is shown for a subset of rows, as once, few, many or a class of expanded clone.

clone_size j_call v_call d_call cdr3_nt cdr3_aa
- TRBJ2-1 TRBV5-1 - TGCGCCAGCAACCCGACAGCCTCCTACAATGAGCAGTTCTTC CASNPTASYNEQFF
- TRBJ2-1 TRBV7-2 - TGTGCCAGCAGCCTAACCAGGACCATTCTTAATGAGCAGTTCTTC CASSLTRTILNEQFF
- TRBJ2-7 TRBV7-9 - TGTGCCAGCAGCCGCCAGGAAGGGATTGCCTACGAGCAGTACTTC CASSRQEGIAYEQYF
- TRBJ2-5 TRBV7-9 - TGTGCCAGCAGCTTAGTCCACCCTTCGGGAGAGACCCAGTACTTC CASSLVHPSGETQYF
- TRBJ1-3 TRBV18 - TGTGCCAGCTCACCAGGAACAGGGACCTCTGGAAACACCATATATTTT CASSPGTGTSGNTIYF
- TRBJ2-6 TRBV7-2 - TGTGCCAGCAGCTTAGGACAGCCAGGCTCTGGGGCCAACGTCCTGACTTTC CASSLGQPGSGANVLTF
- TRBJ1-2 TRBV14 - TGTGCCAGCAGCCAAGTAACCAGGGGCGGAGGCTATGGCTACACCTTC CASSQVTRGGGYGYTF
- TRBJ1-5 TRBV28 - TGTGCCAGCAATCAGGGAGCGGATAGCAATCAGCCCCAGCATTTT CASNQGADSNQPQHF
- TRBJ1-4 TRBV14 - TGTGCCAGCTCCACAGGGTTCGGTGAAAAACTGTTTTTT CASSTGFGEKLFF
- TRBJ2-1 TRBV7-6 TRBD1 TGTGCCAGCAGCCCAGGCGGACAGGGGCTTTACAATGAGCAGTTCTTC CASSPGGQGLYNEQFF
- TRBJ2-1 TRBV2 - TGTGCCAGCAGTGAAGTGAGAGCCCCCTCCTACAATGAGCAGTTCTTC CASSEVRAPSYNEQFF
- TRBJ2-1 TRBV7-2 TRBD2 TGTGCCAGCAGATCTAGCGGGGGGTCGAATGAGCAGTTCTTC CASRSSGGSNEQFF
- TRBJ2-7 TRBV28 - TGTGCCAGCAGACGGGCGGGGGCCTCCTACGAGCAGTACTTC CASRRAGASYEQYF
- TRBJ2-1 TRBV19 - TGTGCCAGCTCGAACCTCAGGGAGAGGGGATGGAATGAGCAGTTCTTC CASSNLRERGWNEQFF
- TRBJ2-5 TRBV11-2 - TGTGCCAGCAGCTTAGCCTGGACAGCCCAAGAGACCCAGTACTTC CASSLAWTAQETQYF
- TRBJ2-5 TRBV5-6 TRBD1 TGTGCCAGCAGCCGTCAGACAGGGGTTAAATCGGAGACCCAGTACTTC CASSRQTGVKSETQYF
- TRBJ2-7 TRBV2 TRBD1 TGTGCCAGCAGTGACCGTGACGACAGGGTGGTATGGGAGCAGTACTTC CASSDRDDRVVWEQYF
few TRBJ1-5 TRBV7-9 - TGTGCCAGCAGCTTAGCTCAAGGCAGGGGACAGCCCCAGCATTTT CASSLAQGRGQPQHF
- TRBJ1-5 TRBV7-9 - TGTGCCAGCAGCTTAGGGGCGGGGGGACGGCCTATGGCCCAGCATTTT CASSLGAGGRPMAQHF
- TRBJ2-3 TRBV5-1 TRBD1 TGCGCCAGCGTAGGACAGGGAGTTGGAGATACGCAGTATTTT CASVGQGVGDTQYF
- TRBJ2-2 TRBV7-9 TRBD1 TGTGCCAGCAGCCCCCGGAGCGGCAGGGGGCGTAGATCCGGGGAGCTGTTTTTT CASSPRSGRGRRSGELFF
- TRBJ2-7 TRBV27 TRBD2 TGTGCCAGCAGTTCCCCCGGACTAGCGGGATACGAGCAGTACTTC CASSSPGLAGYEQYF
- TRBJ1-6 TRBV23-1 - TGCGCCAGCAGTTTCGGGAGCTCACCCCTCCACTTT CASSFGSSPLHF
once TRBJ1-4 TRBV15 - TGTGCCACCAGCAGGAACTACAGGGACCCTAATGAAAAACTGTTTTTT CATSRNYRDPNEKLFF
- TRBJ1-3 TRBV4-1 - TGCGCCAGCAGCCAAGATCCGATGGTTTCGGGGAACACCATATATTTT CASSQDPMVSGNTIYF
- TRBJ2-5 TRBV11-2 - TGTGCCAGCAGCTTAGATTGGCAGGGGGGCCGGGAGACCCAGTACTTC CASSLDWQGGRETQYF
- TRBJ1-2 TRBV19 - TGTGCCAGTAGTCAAGCTTTTGGTAACTATGGCTACACCTTC CASSQAFGNYGYTF